The source of this TCR beta chain is a study of shared clonotypes between healthy human individuals. Findings of the study overall: Clonotype sharing across a handful of donors was observed for about 4.8% of naive CD4 clonotypes.

Turning to this clone: Its specificity is unknown.

Germline V gene sequence: CDR1 KGHSH, CDR2 LQKENI. J gave up 6 bases and V 1 base, and 8 bases lay outside the gene matches. CDR3 length equals 16 residues. TCRdb's copy holds only in-frame clones and misses some; the assay was immunoSEQ multiplex PCR. The data contain about 1.5 million clones, around 98% of them seen just once; the ten biggest clones take up around 0.47%. Sequenced sample: naive CD4+ T cells sorted from blood. Subset noted: CD45RA+ positively selected. This chain uses TRBV18 with TRBJ1-5, with 8 bases aligning to TRBD1. The receptor comes from a man aged 30 to 39 in good health. CDR3 residues: CASSPLDRVGRQPQHF. The CDR3 DNA follows: TGTGCCAGCTCACCACTGGACAGGGTCGGACGTCAGCCCCAGCATTTT.